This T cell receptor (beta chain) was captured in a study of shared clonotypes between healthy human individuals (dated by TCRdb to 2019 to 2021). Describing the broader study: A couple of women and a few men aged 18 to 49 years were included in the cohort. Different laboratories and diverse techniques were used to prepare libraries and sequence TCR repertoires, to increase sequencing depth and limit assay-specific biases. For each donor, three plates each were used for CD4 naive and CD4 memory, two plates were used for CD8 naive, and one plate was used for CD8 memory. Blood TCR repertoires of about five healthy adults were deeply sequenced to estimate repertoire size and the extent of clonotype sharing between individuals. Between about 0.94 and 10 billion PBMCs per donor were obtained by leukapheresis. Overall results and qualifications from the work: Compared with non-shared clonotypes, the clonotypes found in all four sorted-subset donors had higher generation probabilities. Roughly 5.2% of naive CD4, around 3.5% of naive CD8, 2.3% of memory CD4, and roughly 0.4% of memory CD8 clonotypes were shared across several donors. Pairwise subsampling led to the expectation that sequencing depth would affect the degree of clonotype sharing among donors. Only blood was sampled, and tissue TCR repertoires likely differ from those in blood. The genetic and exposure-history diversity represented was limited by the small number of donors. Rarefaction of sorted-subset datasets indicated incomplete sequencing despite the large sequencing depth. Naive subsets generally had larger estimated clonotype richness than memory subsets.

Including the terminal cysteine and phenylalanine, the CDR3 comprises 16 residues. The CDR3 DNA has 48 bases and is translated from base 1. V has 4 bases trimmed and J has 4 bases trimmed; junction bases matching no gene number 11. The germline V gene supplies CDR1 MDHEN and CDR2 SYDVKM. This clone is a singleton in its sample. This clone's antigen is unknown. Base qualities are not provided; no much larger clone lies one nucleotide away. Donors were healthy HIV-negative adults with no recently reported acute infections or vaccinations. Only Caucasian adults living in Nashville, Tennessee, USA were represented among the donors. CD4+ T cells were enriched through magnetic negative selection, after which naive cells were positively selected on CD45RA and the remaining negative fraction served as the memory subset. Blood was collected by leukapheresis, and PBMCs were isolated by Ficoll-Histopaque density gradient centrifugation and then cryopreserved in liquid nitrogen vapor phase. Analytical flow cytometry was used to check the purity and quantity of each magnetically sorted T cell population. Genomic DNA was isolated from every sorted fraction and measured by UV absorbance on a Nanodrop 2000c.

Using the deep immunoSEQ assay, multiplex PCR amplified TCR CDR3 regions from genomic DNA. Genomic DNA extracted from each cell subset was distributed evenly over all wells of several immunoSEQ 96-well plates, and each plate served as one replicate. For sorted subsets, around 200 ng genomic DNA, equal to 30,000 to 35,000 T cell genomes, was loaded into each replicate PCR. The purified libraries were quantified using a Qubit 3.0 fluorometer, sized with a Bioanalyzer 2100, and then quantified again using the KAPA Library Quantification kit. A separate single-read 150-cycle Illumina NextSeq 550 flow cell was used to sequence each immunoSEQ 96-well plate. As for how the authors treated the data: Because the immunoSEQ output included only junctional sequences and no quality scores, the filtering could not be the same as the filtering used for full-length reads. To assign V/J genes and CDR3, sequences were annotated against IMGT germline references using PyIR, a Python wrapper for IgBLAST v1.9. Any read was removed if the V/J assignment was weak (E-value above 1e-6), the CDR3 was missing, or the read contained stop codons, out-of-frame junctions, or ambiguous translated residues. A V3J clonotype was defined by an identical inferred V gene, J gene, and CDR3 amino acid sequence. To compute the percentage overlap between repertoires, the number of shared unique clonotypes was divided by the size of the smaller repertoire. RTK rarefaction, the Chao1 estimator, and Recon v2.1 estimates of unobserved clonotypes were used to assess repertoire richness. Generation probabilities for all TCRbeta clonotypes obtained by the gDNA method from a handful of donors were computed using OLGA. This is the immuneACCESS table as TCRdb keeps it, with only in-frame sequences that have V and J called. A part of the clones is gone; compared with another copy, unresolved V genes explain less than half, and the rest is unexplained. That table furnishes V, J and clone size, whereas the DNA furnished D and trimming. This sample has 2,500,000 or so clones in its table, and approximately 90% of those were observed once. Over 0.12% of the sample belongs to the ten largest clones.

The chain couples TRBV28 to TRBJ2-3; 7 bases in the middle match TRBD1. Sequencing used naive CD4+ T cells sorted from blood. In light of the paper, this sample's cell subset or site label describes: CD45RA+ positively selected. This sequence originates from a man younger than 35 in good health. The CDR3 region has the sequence CASSSPQQGIADTQYF. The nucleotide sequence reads TGTGCCAGCAGTTCCCCCCAACAGGGGATCGCAGATACGCAGTATTTT.